What follows are 24 T cell receptor beta chains derived from one specimen sequenced in a study of Ad26.COV2.S vaccination and SARS-CoV-2 variants. Data came from immunoSEQ multiplex PCR; TCRdb stores just in-frame clones and leaves some out. The table shows 360,000 or so clones, with around 86% occurring only once. Indicated treatment: about 20 received Ad26.COV2.S at low or high dose, single or two shots; roughly five received placebo; per-sample allocation not given. Vaccine and placebo recipients were sampled on day 63 after the first injection. Source: peripheral blood, taken in a trial of Ad26.COV2.S vaccine versus placebo. The receptors were gathered from a person aged 18-65 years who received the Ad26.COV2.S COVID-19 vaccine or a placebo.

This clone has a single count. The rearrangement links TRBV5-5 to TRBJ2-3; D gene unclear. The germline V gene has CDR1 SGHKS and CDR2 YYEKEE (reference sequence). The V and J ends lost 1 base and 2 bases respectively, with 11 bases between them. CDR3 size: 15 residues. CDR3 residues: CASSLSEITTDTQYF. The CDR3, as DNA: TGTGCCAGCAGCTTGTCTGAGATTACCACAGATACGCAGTATTTT.

The chain's CDR3 is CASSLASGGNYNEQFF. CDR3 bases: TGTGCCAGCAGCTTAGCTAGCGGGGGCAACTACAATGAGCAGTTCTTC. The rearrangement uses TRBV7-2 and TRBJ2-1; the match to TRBD2 covers 9 bases. The CDR3 length is 16 residues. J gave up 3 bases and V 0 bases, and 3 bases lay outside the gene matches. Germline V gene lookup returns CDR1 SGHTA and CDR2 FQGNSA. Using reference TRBV7-2 and TRBJ2-1 for the parts outside the CDR3, the full variable domain is GAGVSQSPSNKVTEKGKDVELRCDPISGHTALYWYRQSLGQGLEFLIYFQGNSAPDKSGLPSDRFSAERTGGSVSTLTIQRTQQEDSAVYLCASSLASGGNYNEQFFGPGTRLTVL.

The chain is built from TRBV29-1 and TRBJ2-2, with 7 bases fitting TRBD2. CDR1 is SQVTM and CDR2 is ANQGSEA in the germline V gene. Trimming took 6 bases from V and 2 from J; bases not matched to a gene: 3. CDR3 length: 13 residues. As DNA, the CDR3 is TGCAGCGTGGGGAGGGGCAACACCGGGGAGCTGTTTTTT. Protein sequence: CSVGRGNTGELFF.

The gene calls are TRBV5-6 and TRBJ1-1, with D perhaps TRBD1 (6 bases). V lost 4 bases and J lost 3, with 19 bases in between. This CDR3 spans 16 amino acids. From germline, CDR1 is SGHDT and CDR2 YYEEEE. DNA for the CDR3: TGTGCCAGCAGCCCAAACCCCAGGGGATTCGACACTGAAGCTTTCTTT. The encoded protein is CASSPNPRGFDTEAFF.

The V gene is TRBV9, the J gene TRBJ1-2; D is undetermined. The V gene's germline CDR1 is SGDLS and CDR2 YYNGEE. The CDR3 runs 15 residues. The V and J ends lost 3 bases and 2 bases respectively, with 14 bases between them. CDR3 in amino acids: CASSARAQVNYGYTF. CDR3 sequence (DNA): TGTGCCAGCAGCGCTCGGGCCCAAGTGAACTATGGCTACACCTTC. Using reference TRBV9 and TRBJ1-2 for the parts outside the CDR3, the full variable domain is DSGVTQTPKHLITATGQRVTLRCSPRSGDLSVYWYQQSLDQGLQFLIQYYNGEERAKGNILERFSAQQFPDLHSELNLSSLELGDSALYFCASSARAQVNYGYTFGSGTRLTVV.

The chain combines TRBV19 with TRBJ2-7; perhaps TRBD2 as D (6 bases). The CDR3 covers 11 residues. The V gene's germline CDR1 is LNHDA and CDR2 SQIVND (reference sequence). Trimming cost V 5 bases and J 7 bases, with 9 bases left between them. Here the CDR3 reads CASSVGGEQYF. The CDR3 bases are TGTGCCAGTAGTGTCGGGGGAGAGCAGTACTTC.

Comments on this clone: Other nucleotide sequences from this sample produce the same CDR3. V gene TRBV24-1 combines with J gene TRBJ1-1; TRBD1 might be the D (6 bases). There are 13 residues in the CDR3. CDR1 is KGHDR and CDR2 is SFDVKD in the germline V gene. V shed 4 bases and J shed 5 bases, with 10 bases lying between them. CDR3 nucleotide sequence: TGTGCCACCAGTGACAGGGGAGGTACTGAAGCTTTCTTT. Its translation: CATSDRGGTEAFF.

The rearrangement uses TRBV13 and TRBJ2-3; tentative D call: TRBD1 (6 bases). Germline V gene lookup returns CDR1 PRHDT and CDR2 FYEKMQ (reference sequence). The CDR3 has 17 residues. The germline V and J ends were trimmed by 5 bases and 9 bases, with 27 bases remaining between them. CDR3: CASSPAVQGGQLSTQYF. The DNA of the CDR3 is TGTGCCAGCAGCCCGGCGGTACAGGGCGGGCAGCTCTCGACGCAGTATTTT.

With respect to this clone: Compared with germline, one end of the junction differs, possibly owing to a read error. This chain joins TRBV12-5 and TRBJ2-1; D may correspond to TRBD1 or TRBD2 (6 bases each). This CDR3 has 17 residues. From germline, CDR1 is LGHNT and CDR2 FRNRAP. Written as DNA, the CDR3 is TGTGCTAGTCGTTTCCCGACGGGGGCTTCCACCTACAATGAGCAGTTCTTC. This encodes CASRFPTGASTYNEQFF.

This clone was seen a single time. The CDR3 spells CASHAVVNTGELFF. CDR3 DNA sequence: TGTGCCAGCCACGCGGTTGTAAACACCGGGGAGCTGTTTTTT. The chain couples TRBV18 to TRBJ2-2; no clear D gene. V gave up 8 bases and J gave up 2 bases, with 12 bases separating them. Per the germline V gene, CDR1 is KGHSH and CDR2 is LQKENI. The CDR3 runs to 14 residues.

The V and J genes are TRBV27 and TRBJ2-7; D is unclear. This CDR3 has 9 amino acids. V was trimmed by 11 bases and J by 6 bases, leaving 8 bases between them. Looked up from germline, CDR1 is MNHEY and CDR2 is SMNVEV (reference sequence). CDR3 region: CAQHCEQYF. The CDR3 DNA sequence: TGTGCCCAGCATTGCGAGCAGTACTTC.

The V call is TRBV6-5, the J call TRBJ2-7; D is perhaps TRBD1 (6 bases). V dropped 8 bases and J dropped 6 bases, with 20 bases sitting between them. Germline V gene sequence: CDR1 MNHEY, CDR2 SVGAGI. The CDR3 totals 14 residues. In nucleotides, the CDR3 is TGTGCCAGCCTTCTACAGGGTTGGACCGGCGAGCAGTACTTC. Translation: CASLLQGWTGEQYF.

The rearrangement uses TRBV4-3 and TRBJ1-5; TRBD1 is a possible D gene (5 bases). There are 16 residues in the CDR3. Germline CDR1 reads LGHNA; CDR2 reads YSLEER. With 1 base removed from V and 0 bases from J, the gap between germline ends came to 10 bases. The CDR3 protein is CASSQGRTTSNQPQHF. The CDR3, as DNA: TGCGCCAGCAGCCAAGGCCGGACAACTAGCAATCAGCCCCAGCATTTT.

This chain connects TRBV19 to TRBJ1-1, with D possibly being TRBD1 (5 bases). V was pared by 7 bases and J by 4 bases, with 16 bases between. This CDR3 is 14 amino acids long. The germline V gene has CDR1 LNHDA and CDR2 SQIVND (reference sequence). The CDR3, as DNA: TGTGCCAGTACCCAACCGGGGGGAGTCACTGAAGCTTTCTTT. Protein sequence: CASTQPGGVTEAFF. Combining the CDR3 with reference TRBV19 and TRBJ1-1 gives the whole variable domain DGGITQSPKYLFRKEGQNVTLSCEQNLNHDAMYWYRQDPGQGLRLIYYSQIVNDFQKGDIAEGYSVSREKKESFPLTVTSAQKNPTAFYLCASTQPGGVTEAFFGQGTRLTVV.

V usage is TRBV19 and J usage is TRBJ2-6; D not certain. V was trimmed by 5 bases and J by 0 bases, leaving 5 bases between them. Germline CDR1 is LNHDA and CDR2 is SQIVND (reference sequence). CDR3 size: 14 residues. The CDR3 reads CASSEASGANVLTF. CDR3 coding DNA: TGTGCCAGTAGTGAGGCCTCTGGGGCCAACGTCCTGACTTTC. Complete variable domain (other parts from reference TRBV19 and TRBJ2-6): DGGITQSPKYLFRKEGQNVTLSCEQNLNHDAMYWYRQDPGQGLRLIYYSQIVNDFQKGDIAEGYSVSREKKESFPLTVTSAQKNPTAFYLCASSEASGANVLTFGAGSRLTVL.

The chain couples TRBV6-2 or TRBV6-3 to TRBJ1-5; D possibly corresponds to TRBD1 (6 bases). Trimming removed 0 bases at V and 0 bases at J, with 15 bases between. Germline lookup yields CDR1 MNHEY and CDR2 SVGEGT. The CDR3 sequence is 18 residues long. The CDR3 coding sequence is TGTGCCAGCAGTTACTCCACGCGGACAGTGTATAGCAATCAGCCCCAGCATTTT. Translated: CASSYSTRTVYSNQPQHF.

The chain links TRBV13 to TRBJ2-4; TRBD2 might be the D (6 bases). V shed 5 bases and J shed 0 bases, with 17 bases lying between them. This CDR3 has 17 residues. CDR1 and CDR2 from the germline V gene are PRHDT and FYEKMQ (reference sequence). The CDR3 nucleotides are TGTGCCAGCAGCCCCAAGGAGGGAGCTCTAGCCAAAAACATTCAGTACTTC. Its protein is CASSPKEGALAKNIQYF.

This sequence joins TRBV27 and TRBJ2-1; D is possibly TRBD1 or TRBD2 (5 bases each). The CDR3 totals 14 residues. Germline V gives CDR1 MNHEY, CDR2 SMNVEV (reference sequence). Deletions cut 2 bases from V and 8 bases from J, with 13 bases between. The CDR3 spells CASSLGTRGDEQFF. Here the CDR3 DNA reads TGTGCCAGCAGTTTAGGGACGAGGGGCGATGAGCAGTTCTTC.

The chain combines TRBV5-1 with TRBJ2-7, with D possibly being TRBD1 or TRBD2 (5 bases each). Trimming took off 0 bases at V and 1 base at J, with 11 bases between the two ends. Per germline, CDR1 SGHRS and CDR2 YFSETQ. The CDR3 has 15 residues. CDR3 nucleotides: TGCGCCAGCAGCTTGGGAAGTGGGGGTTCCTACGAGCAGTACTTC. Its translation is CASSLGSGGSYEQYF.

The chain recombines TRBV11-2 with TRBJ1-6; 7 nucleotides match TRBD1. The ends lost 5 bases at V and 13 bases at J; junction bases unmatched: 5. Per the germline V gene, CDR1 is SGHAT and CDR2 is FQNNGV. This CDR3 is 12 amino acids long. As DNA, the CDR3 is TGTGCCAGCAGCCCCCCCAGGGGGCCCCTCCACTTT. Translation: CASSPPRGPLHF.

This rearrangement joins TRBV10-3 to TRBJ1-2, with 7 bases identical to TRBD1. This CDR3 has 17 residues. V trimming: 0 bases; J trimming: 0 bases; junction bases outside the gene matches: 7. Germline CDR1 is ENHRY and CDR2 is SYGVKD. CDR3 coding DNA: TGTGCCATCAGTGAGTCGACAAGGGACAGACCTAACTATGGCTACACCTTC. Translating it yields CAISESTRDRPNYGYTF.

In the case of this clone: The junction does not match germline at one end; this may be a read error. V and J are TRBV24-1 and TRBJ2-1; D unresolved. The germline CDR1 and CDR2 sequences are KGHDR and SFDVKD. The CDR3 is 9 amino acids. The CDR3 reads CATKATAVF. CDR3 nucleotide sequence: TGTGCCACCAAGGCGACCGCGGTCTTC.

CDR3 coding DNA: TGTGCCAGCAGTGAATTGGTTTATAGCAATCAGCCCCAGCATTTT. Encoded protein: CASSELVYSNQPQHF. V is TRBV2 and J is TRBJ1-5; D is unclear. V shed 2 bases and J shed 0 bases, with 8 bases lying between them. The CDR3 is 15 amino acids. Looked up from germline, CDR1 is SNHLY and CDR2 is FYNNEI.

This chain connects TRBV7-9 to TRBJ1-1; D remains unclear. The V gene lost 7 bases and the J gene lost 3 bases, with 15 bases spanning the gap. Germline CDR1 and CDR2: SEHNR and FQNEAQ (reference sequence). This CDR3 region has 14 residues. The CDR3 reads CASTPPRRDTEAFF. In nucleotides, the CDR3 is TGTGCCAGCACCCCCCCCCGGCGGGACACTGAAGCTTTCTTT.